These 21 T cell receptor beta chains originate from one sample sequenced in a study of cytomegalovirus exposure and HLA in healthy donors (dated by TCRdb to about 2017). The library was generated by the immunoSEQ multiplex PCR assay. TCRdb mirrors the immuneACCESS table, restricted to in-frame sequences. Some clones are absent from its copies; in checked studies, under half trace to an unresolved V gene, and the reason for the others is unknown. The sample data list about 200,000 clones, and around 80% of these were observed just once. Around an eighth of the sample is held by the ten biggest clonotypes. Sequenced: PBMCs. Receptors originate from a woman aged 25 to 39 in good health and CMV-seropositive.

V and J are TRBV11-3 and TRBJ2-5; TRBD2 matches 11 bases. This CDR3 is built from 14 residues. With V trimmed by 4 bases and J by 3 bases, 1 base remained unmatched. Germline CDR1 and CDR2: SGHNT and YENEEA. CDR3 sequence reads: CASSSGLAEETQYF. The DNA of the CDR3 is TGTGCCAGCAGCTCGGGACTAGCGGAAGAGACCCAGTACTTC.

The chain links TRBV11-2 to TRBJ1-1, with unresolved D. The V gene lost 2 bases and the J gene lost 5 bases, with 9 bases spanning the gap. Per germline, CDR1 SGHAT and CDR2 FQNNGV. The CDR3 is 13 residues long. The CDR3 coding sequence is TGTGCCAGCAGCTTATCGCCGGTAACTGAAGCTTTCTTT. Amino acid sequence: CASSLSPVTEAFF. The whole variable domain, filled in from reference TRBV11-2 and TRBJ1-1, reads EAGVAQSPRYKIIEKRQSVAFWCNPISGHATLYWYQQILGQGPKLLIQFQNNGVVDDSQLPKDRFSAERLKGVDSTLKIQPAKLEDSAVYLCASSLSPVTEAFFGQGTRLTVV.

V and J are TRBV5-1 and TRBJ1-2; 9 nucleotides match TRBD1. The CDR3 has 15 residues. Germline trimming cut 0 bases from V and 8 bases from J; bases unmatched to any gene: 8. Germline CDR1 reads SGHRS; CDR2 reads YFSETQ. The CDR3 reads CASSLDGQGSRGYTF. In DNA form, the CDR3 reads TGCGCCAGCAGCTTGGACGGACAGGGGTCGCGCGGCTACACCTTC.

The chain's CDR3 is CASSPEGHRGHGSGYNEQFF. As DNA, the CDR3 is TGCGCCAGCAGCCCTGAGGGACACAGGGGGCACGGTTCGGGATACAATGAGCAGTTCTTC. V and J are TRBV5-1 and TRBJ2-1; 9 bases are shared with TRBD1. CDR3 length equals 20 residues. Germline V gives CDR1 SGHRS, CDR2 YFSETQ. V lost 4 bases to trimming and J lost 4 bases; unmatched junction nucleotides: 21.

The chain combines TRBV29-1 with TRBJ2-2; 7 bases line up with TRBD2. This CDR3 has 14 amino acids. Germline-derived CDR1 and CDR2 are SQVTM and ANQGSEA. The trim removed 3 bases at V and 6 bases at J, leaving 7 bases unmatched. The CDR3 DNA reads TGCAGCGTTGAGCCCGGGACTAAAGCCGGGGAGCTGTTTTTT. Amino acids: CSVEPGTKAGELFF.

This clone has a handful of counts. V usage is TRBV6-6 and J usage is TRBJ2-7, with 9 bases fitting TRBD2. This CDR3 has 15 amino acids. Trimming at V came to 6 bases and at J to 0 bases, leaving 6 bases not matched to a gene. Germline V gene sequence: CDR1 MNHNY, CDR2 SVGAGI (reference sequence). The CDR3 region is CASRLRLADSYEQYF. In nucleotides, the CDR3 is TGTGCCAGCAGGCTCAGACTAGCGGACTCCTACGAGCAGTACTTC.

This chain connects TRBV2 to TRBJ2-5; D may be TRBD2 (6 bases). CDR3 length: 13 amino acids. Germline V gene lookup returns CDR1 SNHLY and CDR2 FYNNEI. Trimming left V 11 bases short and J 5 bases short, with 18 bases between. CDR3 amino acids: CAGGVWGEETQYF. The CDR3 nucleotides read TGTGCCGGAGGGGTTTGGGGGGAGGAGACCCAGTACTTC.

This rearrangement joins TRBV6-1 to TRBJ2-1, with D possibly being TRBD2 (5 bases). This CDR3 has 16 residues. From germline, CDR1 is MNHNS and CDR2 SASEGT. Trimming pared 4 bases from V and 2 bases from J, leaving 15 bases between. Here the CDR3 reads CASSVRERTPYNEQFF. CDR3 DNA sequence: TGTGCCAGCAGTGTAAGGGAGCGGACCCCCTACAATGAGCAGTTCTTC.

CDR3 nucleotides: TGTGCCAGCAGCTGGGGACAGTACAACACCGGGGAGCTGTTTTTT. The encoded protein is CASSWGQYNTGELFF. The gene calls are TRBV5-6 and TRBJ2-2, with 7 bases matching TRBD1. V was pared by 3 bases and J by 2 bases, with 4 bases of the junction left unmatched. CDR3 length: 15 amino acids. CDR1 and CDR2 (germline): SGHDT, YYEEEE.

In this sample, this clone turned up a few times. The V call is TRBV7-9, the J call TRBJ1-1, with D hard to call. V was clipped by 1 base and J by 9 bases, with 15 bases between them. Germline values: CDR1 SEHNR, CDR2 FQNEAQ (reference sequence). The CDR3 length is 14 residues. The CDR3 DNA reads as TGTGCCAGCAGCTTAGGAGGGATGGACTCCAAAGCTTTCTTT. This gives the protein CASSLGGMDSKAFF.

This CDR3 is CASSLVGTGGRNEQFF. The DNA for the CDR3 is TGTGCCAGCAGCTTGGTGGGGACAGGGGGCAGGAATGAGCAGTTCTTC. The gene calls are TRBV5-4 and TRBJ2-1, with 12 positions matching TRBD1. The CDR3 has 16 amino acids. Germline assignment: CDR1 SGHNT and CDR2 YYREEE (reference sequence). J was trimmed by 7 bases and V by 0 bases; bases with no gene match: 5.

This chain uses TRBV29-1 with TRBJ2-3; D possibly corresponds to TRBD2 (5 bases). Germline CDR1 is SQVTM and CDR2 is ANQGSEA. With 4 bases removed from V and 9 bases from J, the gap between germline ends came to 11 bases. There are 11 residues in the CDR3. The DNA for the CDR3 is TGCAGCGTTGGTGTGGGAGACACGCAGTATTTT. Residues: CSVGVGDTQYF.

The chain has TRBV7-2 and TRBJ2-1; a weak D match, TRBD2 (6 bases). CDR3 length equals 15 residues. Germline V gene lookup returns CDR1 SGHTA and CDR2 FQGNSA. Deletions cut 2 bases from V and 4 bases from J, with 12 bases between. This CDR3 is CASSLMGGQYNEQFF. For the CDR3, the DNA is TGTGCCAGCAGCTTAATGGGGGGTCAATACAATGAGCAGTTCTTC. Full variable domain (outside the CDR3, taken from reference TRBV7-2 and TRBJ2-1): GAGVSQSPSNKVTEKGKDVELRCDPISGHTALYWYRQSLGQGLEFLIYFQGNSAPDKSGLPSDRFSAERTGGSVSTLTIQRTQQEDSAVYLCASSLMGGQYNEQFFGPGTRLTVL.

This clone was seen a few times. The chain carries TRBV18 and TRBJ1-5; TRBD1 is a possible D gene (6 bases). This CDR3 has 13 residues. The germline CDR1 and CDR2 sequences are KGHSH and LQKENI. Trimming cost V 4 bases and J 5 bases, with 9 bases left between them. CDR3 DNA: TGTGCCAGCTCACTGGACAGCCATCAGCCCCAGCATTTT. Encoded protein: CASSLDSHQPQHF.

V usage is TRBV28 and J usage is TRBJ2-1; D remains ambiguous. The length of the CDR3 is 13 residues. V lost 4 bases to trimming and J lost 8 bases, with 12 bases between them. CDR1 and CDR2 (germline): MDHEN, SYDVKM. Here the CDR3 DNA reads TGTGCCAGCAGTTCTCGTAGTCTCGATGAGCAGTTCTTC. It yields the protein CASSSRSLDEQFF.

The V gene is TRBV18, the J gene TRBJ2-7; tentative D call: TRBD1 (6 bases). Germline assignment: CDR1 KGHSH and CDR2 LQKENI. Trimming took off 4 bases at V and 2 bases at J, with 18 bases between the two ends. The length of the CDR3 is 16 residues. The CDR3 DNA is TGTGCCAGCTCACTTCTCCAACAGGGACCTCCCTACGAGCAGTACTTC. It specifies CASSLLQQGPPYEQYF. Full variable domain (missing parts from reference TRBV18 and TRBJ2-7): NAGVMQNPRHLVRRRGQEARLRCSPMKGHSHVYWYRQLPEEGLKFMVYLQKENIIDESGMPKERFSAEFPKEGPSILRIQQVVRGDSAAYFCASSLLQQGPPYEQYFGPGTRLTVT.

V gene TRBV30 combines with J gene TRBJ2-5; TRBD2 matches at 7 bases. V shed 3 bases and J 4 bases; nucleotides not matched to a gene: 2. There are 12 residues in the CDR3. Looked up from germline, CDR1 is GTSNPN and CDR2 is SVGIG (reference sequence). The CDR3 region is CAWRASGETQYF. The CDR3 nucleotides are TGTGCCTGGAGGGCTAGCGGAGAGACCCAGTACTTC.

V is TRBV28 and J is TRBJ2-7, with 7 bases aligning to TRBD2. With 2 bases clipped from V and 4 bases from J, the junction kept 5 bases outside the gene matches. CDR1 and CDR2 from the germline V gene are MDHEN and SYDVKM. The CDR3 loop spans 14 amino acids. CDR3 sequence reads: CASSLGGGLYEQYF. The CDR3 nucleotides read TGTGCCAGCAGTTTAGGGGGGGGACTATACGAGCAGTACTTC.

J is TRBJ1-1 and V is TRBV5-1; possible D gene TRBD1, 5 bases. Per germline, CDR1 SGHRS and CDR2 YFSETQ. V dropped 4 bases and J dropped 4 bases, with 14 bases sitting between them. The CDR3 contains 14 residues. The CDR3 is CASSPLGGTTEAFF. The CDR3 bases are TGCGCCAGCAGCCCCCTGGGAGGGACCACTGAAGCTTTCTTT. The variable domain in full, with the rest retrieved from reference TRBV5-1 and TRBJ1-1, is KAGVTQTPRYLIKTRGQQVTLSCSPISGHRSVSWYQQTPGQGLQFLFEYFSETQRNKGNFPGRFSGRQFSNSRSEMNVSTLELGDSALYLCASSPLGGTTEAFFGQGTRLTVV.

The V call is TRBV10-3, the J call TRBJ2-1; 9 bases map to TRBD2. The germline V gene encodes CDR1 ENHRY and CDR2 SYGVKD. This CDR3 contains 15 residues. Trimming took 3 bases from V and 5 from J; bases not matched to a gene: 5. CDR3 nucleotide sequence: TGTGCCATCAGTGACCTTAGCGGGAGCCACAATGAGCAGTTCTTC. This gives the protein CAISDLSGSHNEQFF.

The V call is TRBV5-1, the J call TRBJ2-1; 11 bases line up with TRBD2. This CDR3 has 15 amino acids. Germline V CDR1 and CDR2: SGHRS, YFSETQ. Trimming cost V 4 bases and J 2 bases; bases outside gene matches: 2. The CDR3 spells CASSLAGGTYNEQFF. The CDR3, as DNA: TGCGCCAGCAGCCTAGCGGGAGGCACCTACAATGAGCAGTTCTTC.